These 5 T cell receptor beta chains were all obtained from the same sample, sequenced in a study of blood T cell repertoires in COVID-19. Assay: immunoSEQ multiplex PCR; the TCRdb copy retains only in-frame clones and omits some. Here the sample spans roughly 250,000 clones, roughly 89% being singletons. Input material: peripheral blood. Every receptor here comes from a man aged 25 to 45 with acute or convalescent COVID-19.

The genes are TRBV19 and TRBJ2-3, with D unresolved. The length of the CDR3 is 14 residues. Trimming took 7 bases from V and 0 from J, leaving 11 bases between them. Per germline, CDR1 LNHDA and CDR2 SQIVND (reference sequence). CDR3 coding DNA: TGTGCCAGTACGGCAGGTCCTAGCACAGATACGCAGTATTTT. Its protein product is CASTAGPSTDTQYF.

This clone was observed a handful of times. V and J are TRBV3-1 (or the pseudogene TRBV3-2) and TRBJ2-7, with 9 bases matching TRBD1. V shed 4 bases, J shed 7 bases, and the junction held 8 bases outside the gene matches. CDR1 LGHDT and CDR2 YNNKEL come from the germline V gene (reference sequence). CDR3 size: 14 residues. The CDR3 sequence is CASSPTGGNREQYF. CDR3 nucleotide sequence: TGTGCCAGCAGCCCTACAGGGGGCAACCGGGAGCAGTACTTC.

V is TRBV24-1 and J is TRBJ1-1; 11 bases agree with TRBD1. V shed 3 bases, J shed 4 bases, and the junction held 6 bases outside the gene matches. Per the germline V gene, CDR1 is KGHDR and CDR2 is SFDVKD. CDR3 length: 16 residues. As DNA, the CDR3 is TGTGCCACCAGTGATCGATCCGGGACAGGGGGCACTGAAGCTTTCTTT. Protein: CATSDRSGTGGTEAFF.

The V call is TRBV30, the J call TRBJ2-7; TRBD2 agrees at 9 bases. CDR3 length equals 12 residues. Germline V lookup: CDR1 GTSNPN, CDR2 SVGIG (reference sequence). The junction had 5 bases not matched to a gene; V was cut back by 2 bases and J by 9 bases. CDR3 coding DNA: TGTGCCTGGAGTATAGCGGGAGACGGGCAGTACTTC. Residues: CAWSIAGDGQYF.

V is TRBV5-1 and J is TRBJ1-2; TRBD1 matches at 12 bases. Germline V CDR1 and CDR2: SGHRS, YFSETQ. This CDR3 contains 14 residues. Unmatched junction bases numbered 8, after V lost 6 bases and J lost 8 bases. Here the CDR3 reads CASTPGQGARGYTF. DNA for the CDR3: TGCGCCAGCACGCCGGGACAGGGGGCAAGAGGCTACACCTTC.